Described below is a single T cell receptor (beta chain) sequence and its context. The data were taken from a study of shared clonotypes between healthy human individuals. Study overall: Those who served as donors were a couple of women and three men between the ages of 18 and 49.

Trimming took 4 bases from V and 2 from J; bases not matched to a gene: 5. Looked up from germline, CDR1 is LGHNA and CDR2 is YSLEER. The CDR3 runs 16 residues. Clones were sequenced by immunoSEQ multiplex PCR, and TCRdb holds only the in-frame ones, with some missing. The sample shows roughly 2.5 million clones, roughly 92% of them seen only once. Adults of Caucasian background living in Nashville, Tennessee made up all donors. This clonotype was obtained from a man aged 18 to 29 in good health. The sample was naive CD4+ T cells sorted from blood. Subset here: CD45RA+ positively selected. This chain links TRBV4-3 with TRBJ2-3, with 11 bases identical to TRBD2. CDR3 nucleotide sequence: TGCGCCAGCAGCCCTCTAGCGGGAGGCCCCACAGATACGCAGTATTTT. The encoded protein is CASSPLAGGPTDTQYF.